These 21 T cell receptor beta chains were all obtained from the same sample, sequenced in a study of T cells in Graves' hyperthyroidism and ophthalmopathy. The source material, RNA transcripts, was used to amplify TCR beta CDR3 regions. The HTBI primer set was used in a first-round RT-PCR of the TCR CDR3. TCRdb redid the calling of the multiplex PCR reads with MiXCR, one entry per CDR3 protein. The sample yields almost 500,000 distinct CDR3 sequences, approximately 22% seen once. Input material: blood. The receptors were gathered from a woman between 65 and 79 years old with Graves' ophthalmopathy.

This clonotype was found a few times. CDR3 protein: CASSEEGGFYNEQFF. The CDR3 region has the DNA TGCGCCAGCAGTGAAGAGGGAGGGTTCTACAATGAGCAGTTCTTC. V and J are TRBV10-2 and TRBJ2-1, with 7 bases matching TRBD2. Trimming at V came to 3 bases and at J to 3 bases, leaving 5 bases not matched to a gene. This CDR3 has 15 amino acids. Germline V gives CDR1 WSHSY, CDR2 SAAADI.

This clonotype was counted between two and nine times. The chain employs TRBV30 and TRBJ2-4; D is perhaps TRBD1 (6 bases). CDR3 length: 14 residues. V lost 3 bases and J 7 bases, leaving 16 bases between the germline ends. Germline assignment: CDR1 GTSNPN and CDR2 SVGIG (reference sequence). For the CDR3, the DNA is TGTGCCTGGAGCGTCGTAAGGGGGTTGAACATTCAGTACTTC. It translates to CAWSVVRGLNIQYF.

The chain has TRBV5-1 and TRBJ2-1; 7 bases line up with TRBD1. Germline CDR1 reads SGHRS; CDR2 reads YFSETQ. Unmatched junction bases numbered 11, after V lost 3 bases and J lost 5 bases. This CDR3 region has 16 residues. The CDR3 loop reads CASSSTTGEGHNEQFF. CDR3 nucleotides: TGCGCCAGCAGCTCCACTACAGGGGAAGGTCACAATGAGCAGTTCTTC.

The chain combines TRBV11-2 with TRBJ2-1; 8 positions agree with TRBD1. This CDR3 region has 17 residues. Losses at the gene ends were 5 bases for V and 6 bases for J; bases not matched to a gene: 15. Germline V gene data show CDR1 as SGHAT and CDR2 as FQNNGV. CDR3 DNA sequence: TGTGCCAGCAGCCCGGGACAGGCGCCTGGATGGGGCAATGAGCAGTTCTTC. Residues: CASSPGQAPGWGNEQFF. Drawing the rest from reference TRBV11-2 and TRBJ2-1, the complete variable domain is EAGVAQSPRYKIIEKRQSVAFWCNPISGHATLYWYQQILGQGPKLLIQFQNNGVVDDSQLPKDRFSAERLKGVDSTLKIQPAKLEDSAVYLCASSPGQAPGWGNEQFFGPGTRLTVL.

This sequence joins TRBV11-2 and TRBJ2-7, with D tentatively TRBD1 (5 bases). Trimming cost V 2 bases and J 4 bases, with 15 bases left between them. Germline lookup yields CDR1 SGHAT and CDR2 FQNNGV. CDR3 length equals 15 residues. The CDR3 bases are TGTGCCAGCAGCTTATTTCAGGGCCCAGGGTACGAGCAGTACTTC. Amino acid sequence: CASSLFQGPGYEQYF. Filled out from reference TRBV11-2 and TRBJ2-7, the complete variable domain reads EAGVAQSPRYKIIEKRQSVAFWCNPISGHATLYWYQQILGQGPKLLIQFQNNGVVDDSQLPKDRFSAERLKGVDSTLKIQPAKLEDSAVYLCASSLFQGPGYEQYFGPGTRLTVT.

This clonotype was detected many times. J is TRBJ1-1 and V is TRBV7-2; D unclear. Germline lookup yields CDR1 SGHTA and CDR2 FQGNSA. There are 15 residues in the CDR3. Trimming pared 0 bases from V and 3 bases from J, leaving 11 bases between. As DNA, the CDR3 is TGTGCCAGCAGCTTAGCGCGGGGAAGCTACACTGAAGCTTTCTTT. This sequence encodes CASSLARGSYTEAFF.

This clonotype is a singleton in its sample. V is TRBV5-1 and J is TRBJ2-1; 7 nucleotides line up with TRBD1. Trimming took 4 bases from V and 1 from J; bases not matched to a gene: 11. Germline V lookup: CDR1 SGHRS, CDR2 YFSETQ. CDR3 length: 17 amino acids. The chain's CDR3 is CASSTTGQVGSYNEQFF. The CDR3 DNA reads TGCGCCAGCAGCACTACCGGACAGGTAGGGTCCTACAATGAGCAGTTCTTC.

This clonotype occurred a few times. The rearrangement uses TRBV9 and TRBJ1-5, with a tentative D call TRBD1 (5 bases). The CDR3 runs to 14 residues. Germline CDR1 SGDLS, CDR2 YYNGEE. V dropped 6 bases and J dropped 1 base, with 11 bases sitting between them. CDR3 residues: CASNPGPSNQPQHF. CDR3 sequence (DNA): TGTGCCAGCAATCCGGGACCAAGCAATCAGCCCCAGCATTTT.

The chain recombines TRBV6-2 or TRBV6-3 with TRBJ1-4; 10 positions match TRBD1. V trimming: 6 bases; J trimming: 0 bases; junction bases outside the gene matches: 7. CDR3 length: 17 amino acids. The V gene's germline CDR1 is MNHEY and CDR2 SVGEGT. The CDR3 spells CASRPTGGRTTNEKLFF. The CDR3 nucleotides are TGTGCCAGCAGACCGACAGGGGGCCGGACAACTAATGAAAAACTGTTTTTT.

In nucleotides, the CDR3 is TGCGCCAGCAGCTTGTTAGGGGCTAGCGGGGACAATGAGCAGTTCTTC. Translation: CASSLLGASGDNEQFF. The V call is TRBV5-1, the J call TRBJ2-1; 9 nucleotides align to TRBD2. Per the germline V gene, CDR1 is SGHRS and CDR2 is YFSETQ. The CDR3 is 16 residues long. V gave up 1 base and J gave up 5 bases; unmatched junction bases: 7.

CDR3 protein: CASAEGLYEQYF. The CDR3 DNA reads as TGTGCCAGCGCTGAGGGGCTTTACGAGCAGTACTTC. The rearrangement links TRBV6-1 to TRBJ2-7, with D possibly called TRBD1 or TRBD2 (5 bases each). The CDR3 contains 12 residues. Germline CDR1 and CDR2: MNHNS and SASEGT. The V end lost 8 bases, the J end lost 4 bases, and 12 bases lay between the germline ends.

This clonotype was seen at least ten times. CDR3 coding DNA: TGTGCCAGCAGCCAACAAGTAGCAACTTCCTACAATGAGCAGTTCTTC. Translated, it gives CASSQQVATSYNEQFF. This sequence joins TRBV12-3 or TRBV12-4 and TRBJ2-1; no firm D call. The ends were cut back, 6 bases at V and 1 base at J, with 16 bases in the middle. CDR3 size: 16 residues.

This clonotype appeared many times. CDR3 coding DNA: TGTGCCAACACCGAGTCCGTCGGTGGGTTCACAGATACGCAGTATTTT. Its translation: CANTESVGGFTDTQYF. The J gene is TRBJ2-3, the V gene TRBV28, with no clear D. Germline loops: CDR1 MDHEN, CDR2 SYDVKM. The length of the CDR3 is 16 residues. V lost 10 bases to trimming and J lost 2 bases, with 22 bases between them.

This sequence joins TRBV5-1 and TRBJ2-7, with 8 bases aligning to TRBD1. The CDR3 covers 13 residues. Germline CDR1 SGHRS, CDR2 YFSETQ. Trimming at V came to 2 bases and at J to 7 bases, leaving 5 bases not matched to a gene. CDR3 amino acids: CASSFTGGREQYF. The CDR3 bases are TGCGCCAGCAGCTTCACAGGGGGAAGGGAGCAGTACTTC.

The CDR3: CASSHQTGGSPLHF. Written as DNA, the CDR3 is TGTGCCAGCAGCCACCAGACAGGGGGTTCACCCCTCCACTTT. The genes are TRBV3-1 and TRBJ1-6, with 9 bases fitting TRBD1. Germline assignment: CDR1 LGHDT and CDR2 YNNKEL (reference sequence). The CDR3 is 14 residues long. The junction had 3 bases not matched to a gene; V was cut back by 3 bases and J by 9 bases.

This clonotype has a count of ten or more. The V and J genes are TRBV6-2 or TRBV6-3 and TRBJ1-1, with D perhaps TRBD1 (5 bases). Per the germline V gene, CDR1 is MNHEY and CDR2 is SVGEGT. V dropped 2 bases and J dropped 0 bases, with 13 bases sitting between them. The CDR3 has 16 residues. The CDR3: CASSYGAAVLNTEAFF. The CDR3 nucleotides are TGTGCCAGCAGTTACGGGGCAGCAGTTCTGAACACTGAAGCTTTCTTT.

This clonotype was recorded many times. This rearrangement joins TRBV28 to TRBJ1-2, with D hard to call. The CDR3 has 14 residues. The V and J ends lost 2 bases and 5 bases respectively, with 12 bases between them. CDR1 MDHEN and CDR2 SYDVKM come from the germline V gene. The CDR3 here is CASSLGGGRYGYTF. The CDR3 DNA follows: TGTGCCAGCAGTTTAGGTGGAGGGCGTTATGGCTACACCTTC.

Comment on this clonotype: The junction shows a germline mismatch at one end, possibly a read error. The CDR3: CASATVLTNEKPFF. The CDR3 DNA reads TGTGCCAGTGCAACGGTTTTAACTAATGAAAAACCGTTTTTT. The chain combines TRBV6-1 with TRBJ1-4, with D hard to call. This CDR3 region has 14 residues. The V gene's germline CDR1 is MNHNS and CDR2 SASEGT.

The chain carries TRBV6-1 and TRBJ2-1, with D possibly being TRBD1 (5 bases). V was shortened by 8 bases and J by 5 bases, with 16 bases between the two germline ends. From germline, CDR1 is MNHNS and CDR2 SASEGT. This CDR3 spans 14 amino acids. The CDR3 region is CASCQQEIHNEQFF. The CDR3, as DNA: TGTGCCAGCTGTCAACAGGAGATCCACAATGAGCAGTTCTTC.

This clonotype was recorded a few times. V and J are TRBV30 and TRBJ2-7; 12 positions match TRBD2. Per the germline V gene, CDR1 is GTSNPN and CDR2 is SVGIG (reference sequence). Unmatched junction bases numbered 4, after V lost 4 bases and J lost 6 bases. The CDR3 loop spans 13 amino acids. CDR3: CAWTRLAGVEQYF. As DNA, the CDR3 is TGTGCCTGGACCCGACTAGCGGGAGTCGAGCAGTACTTC. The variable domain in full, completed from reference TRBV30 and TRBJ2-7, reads SQTIHQWPATLVQPVGSPLSLECTVEGTSNPNLYWYRQAAGRGLQLLFYSVGIGQISSEVPQNLSASRPQDRQFILSSKKLLLSDSGFYLCAWTRLAGVEQYFGPGTRLTVT.

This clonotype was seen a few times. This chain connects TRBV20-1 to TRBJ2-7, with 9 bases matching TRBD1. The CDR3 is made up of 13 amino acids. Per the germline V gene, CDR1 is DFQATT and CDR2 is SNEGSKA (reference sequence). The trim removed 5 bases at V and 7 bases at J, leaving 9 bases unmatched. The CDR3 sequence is CSASRQGEGEQYF. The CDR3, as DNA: TGCAGTGCTTCTCGACAGGGGGAGGGGGAGCAGTACTTC.